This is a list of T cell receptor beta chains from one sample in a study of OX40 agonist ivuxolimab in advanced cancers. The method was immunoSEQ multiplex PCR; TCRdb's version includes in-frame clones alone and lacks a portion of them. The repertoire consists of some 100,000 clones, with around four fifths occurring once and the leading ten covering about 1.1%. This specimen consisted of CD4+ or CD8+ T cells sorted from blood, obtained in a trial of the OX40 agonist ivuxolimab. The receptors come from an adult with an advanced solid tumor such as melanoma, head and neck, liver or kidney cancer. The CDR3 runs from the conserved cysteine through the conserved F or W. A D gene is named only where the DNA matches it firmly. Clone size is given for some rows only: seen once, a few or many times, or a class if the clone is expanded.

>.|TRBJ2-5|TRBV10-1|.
CASKGDFGTQYF
TGCGCCAGCAAGGGGGACTTCGGGACCCAGTACTTC
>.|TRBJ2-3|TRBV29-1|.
CSVDTDTQYF
TGCAGCGTTGACACAGATACGCAGTATTTT
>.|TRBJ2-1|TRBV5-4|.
CASSLALYNEQFF
TGTGCCAGCAGCTTGGCGTTGTACAATGAGCAGTTCTTC
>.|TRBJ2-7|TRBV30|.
CAWAQGYSYEQYF
TGTGCCTGGGCACAGGGCTACTCCTACGAGCAGTACTTC
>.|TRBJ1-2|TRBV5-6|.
CASSLGFRGYTF
TGTGCCAGCAGCTTGGGCTTCCGCGGCTACACCTTC
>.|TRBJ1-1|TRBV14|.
CASSQDRTTEAFF
TGTGCCAGCAGCCAAGATAGGACGACAGAAGCTTTCTTT
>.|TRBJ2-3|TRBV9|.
CASSVRDGISDTQYF
TGTGCCAGCAGCGTACGGGACGGTATTTCAGATACGCAGTATTTT
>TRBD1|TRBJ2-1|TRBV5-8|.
CASSFSGQTYNEQFF
TGTGCCAGCAGCTTCTCGGGACAGACCTACAATGAGCAGTTCTTC
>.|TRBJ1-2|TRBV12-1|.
CASRSYHPVGNYGYTF
TGTGCCAGCAGATCCTACCACCCCGTTGGGAACTATGGCTACACCTTC
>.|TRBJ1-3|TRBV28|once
CASSYRYSGNTIYF
TGTGCCAGCAGTTACAGGTACTCTGGAAACACCATATATTTT
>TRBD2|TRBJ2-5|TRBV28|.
CASSRSSGGPSITQYF
TGTGCCAGCAGTAGGTCGAGCGGGGGGCCCTCTATCACCCAGTACTTC
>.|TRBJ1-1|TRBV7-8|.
CASSQGGIEAFF
TGTGCCAGCAGCCAAGGAGGTATTGAAGCTTTCTTT
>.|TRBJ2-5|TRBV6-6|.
CASSYSVREKETQYF
TGTGCCAGCAGTTACTCGGTCAGAGAGAAAGAGACCCAGTACTTC
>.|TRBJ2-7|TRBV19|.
CASRARASGEQYF
TGTGCCAGTAGGGCCAGGGCAAGTGGGGAGCAGTACTTC
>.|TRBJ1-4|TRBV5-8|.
CASSRGGTNEKLFF
TGTGCCAGCAGCCGGGGAGGGACTAATGAAAAACTGTTTTTT
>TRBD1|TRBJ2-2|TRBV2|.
CASSLLTGGGELFF
TGTGCCAGCAGTCTTCTTACAGGGGGCGGGGAGCTGTTTTTT
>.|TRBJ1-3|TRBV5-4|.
CASSLAETLGNTIYF
TGTGCCAGCAGCTTGGCCGAGACTCTCGGAAACACCATATATTTT
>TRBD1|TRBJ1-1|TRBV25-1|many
CASSQGGRTEAFF
TGTGCCAGCAGCCAGGGGGGAAGGACTGAAGCTTTCTTT